These 2 T cell receptor beta chains came from one sample sequenced in a study of spatial heterogeneity in lung cancer. Indicated time point: sample taken at primary tumor resection. The authors sequenced whole RNA from tumor, nontumor lung or frozen PBMC without sorting. MiXCR, run by TCRdb on the 5' RACE reads, gives a single entry per CDR3 protein. The table lists under 13,000 distinct CDR3 sequences, roughly 6.2% of them singletons. The material was PBMCs, obtained at surgery. These TCRs come from a male donor with early-stage non-small cell lung cancer.

This clonotype is judged medium-sized (0.01 to 0.1%). In a library made to pick up alpha chains, this beta chain is a stray read with a size that means little. This chain joins TRBV29-1 and TRBJ2-2; D unresolved. With 3 bases removed from V and 4 bases from J, the gap between germline ends came to 6 bases. CDR1 and CDR2 from the germline V gene are SQVTM and ANQGSEA. The CDR3 extends over 12 amino acids. CDR3 sequence reads: CSVDGVTGELFF. For the CDR3, the DNA is TGCAGCGTTGATGGAGTCACCGGGGAGCTGTTTTTT.

This clonotype has a count of ten or more. This beta chain is an off-target read within a library intended for alpha chains, so its frequency means little. V and J are TRBV20-1 and TRBJ2-1, with 10 bases aligning to TRBD2. CDR3 size: 14 residues. The V gene's germline CDR1 is DFQATT and CDR2 SNEGSKA (reference sequence). V lost 6 bases, J lost 5 bases, and 7 bases stayed unmatched. In DNA, the CDR3 is TGCAGTGCAGTAACTAGCGGGGTAGACAATGAGCAGTTCTTC. Amino acid sequence: CSAVTSGVDNEQFF.